This passage covers 17 T cell receptor beta chains from one sample sequenced in a study of blood T cell repertoires in COVID-19 (dated by TCRdb to the early 2020s). Library preparation was by the immunoSEQ multiplex PCR assay. As stored in TCRdb, this immuneACCESS dataset retains in-frame rearrangements with V and J assigned. A fraction of the clones does not appear; measured against another copy, unresolved V genes explain less than half of the discrepancy, and the remainder lacks a known reason. Present in this sample are a few hundred thousand clones, roughly 82% of which were seen just once. The top ten hold about 12% of the sample. Sample: peripheral blood. Receptors originate from an elderly man with acute or convalescent COVID-19.

The V and J genes are TRBV3-1 (or the pseudogene TRBV3-2) and TRBJ2-1; 7 bases align to TRBD2. V shed 6 bases, J shed 0 bases, and the junction held 8 bases outside the gene matches. Germline CDR1 is LGHDT and CDR2 is YNNKEL (reference sequence). This CDR3 is built from 16 residues. The CDR3 DNA follows: TGTGCCAGCAGTAAAACTCTAGCGGTCTCCTACAATGAGCAGTTCTTC. It yields the protein CASSKTLAVSYNEQFF.

The V gene is TRBV23-1, the J gene TRBJ2-7; 7 bases agree with TRBD2. TRBV23-1 is assigned to the ORF class and has an uncertain function. This CDR3 is built from 17 residues. The V and J ends lost 0 bases and 7 bases, in that order; junction bases with no gene match: 15. The CDR3 sequence: CASSQSVVGLRGGEQYF. DNA of the CDR3: TGCGCCAGCAGTCAATCGGTTGTGGGACTACGGGGCGGGGAGCAGTACTTC.

V and J are TRBV4-2 and TRBJ2-7, with 7 bases aligning to TRBD2. The CDR3 runs 18 residues. The V gene end was trimmed by 1 base and the J gene end by 3 bases; junction bases not matched to a gene: 15. Per the germline V gene, CDR1 is LGHNA and CDR2 is YNFKEQ. The DNA for the CDR3 is TGTGCCAGCAGCCAAGTTTCGGGGGGTACTAAATATTTCTACGAGCAGTACTTC. It codes for CASSQVSGGTKYFYEQYF.

V usage is TRBV5-1 and J usage is TRBJ2-3, with TRBD2 matching over 9 bases. V lost 3 bases, J lost 3 bases, and 2 bases stayed unmatched. The CDR3 consists of 14 residues. CDR1 is SGHRS and CDR2 is YFSETQ in the germline V gene. DNA of the CDR3: TGCGCCAGCAGCTATAGCGGGGGTACAGATACGCAGTATTTT. It encodes CASSYSGGTDTQYF.

V is TRBV28 and J is TRBJ1-5; D perhaps matches TRBD1 (6 bases). The CDR3 extends over 17 amino acids. Germline lookup yields CDR1 MDHEN and CDR2 SYDVKM. Trimming pared 5 bases from V and 1 base from J, leaving 18 bases between. The CDR3 nucleotides read TGTGCCAGCAGTCCCCCCGGGGGGGGCATGAGCAATCAGCCCCAGCATTTT. It specifies CASSPPGGGMSNQPQHF.

This clone was detected once. The chain employs TRBV19 and TRBJ1-1; D possibly corresponds to TRBD1 (6 bases). CDR1 LNHDA and CDR2 SQIVND come from the germline V gene (reference sequence). The CDR3 length is 13 residues. Between the trimmed V and J ends, which lost 8 bases and 3 bases, there was a span of 13 bases. The CDR3 sequence is CASEVAGDTEAFF. Written as DNA, the CDR3 is TGTGCCAGTGAGGTGGCAGGGGACACTGAAGCTTTCTTT. The full variable domain, rest sourced from reference TRBV19 and TRBJ1-1, is DGGITQSPKYLFRKEGQNVTLSCEQNLNHDAMYWYRQDPGQGLRLIYYSQIVNDFQKGDIAEGYSVSREKKESFPLTVTSAQKNPTAFYLCASEVAGDTEAFFGQGTRLTVV.

The rearrangement joins TRBV29-1 to TRBJ1-2, with 9 bases fitting TRBD1. V shed 3 bases and J 8 bases; nucleotides not matched to a gene: 7. The germline gives CDR1 SQVTM, CDR2 ANQGSEA. The CDR3 extends over 13 amino acids. CDR3 sequence reads: CSVDRTGEFGYTF. CDR3 sequence (DNA): TGCAGCGTTGACCGGACAGGGGAGTTCGGCTACACCTTC.

The CDR3, as DNA: TGCGCCAGCAGCCAAGATGCCAGGGGTGGCTACACCTTC. As protein: CASSQDARGGYTF. This sequence joins TRBV4-3 and TRBJ1-2, with D maybe TRBD1 (6 bases). CDR1 and CDR2 (germline): LGHNA, YSLEER. The CDR3 loop spans 13 amino acids. Trimming left V 0 bases short and J 7 bases short, with 9 bases between.

This chain uses TRBV5-1 with TRBJ2-7, with 11 bases that match TRBD1. Germline V gene lookup returns CDR1 SGHRS and CDR2 YFSETQ. Trimming cost V 3 bases and J 6 bases; bases outside gene matches: 8. The CDR3 extends over 15 amino acids. CDR3 in amino acids: CASSYTGTGGSEQYF. The CDR3, as DNA: TGCGCCAGCAGCTACACCGGGACAGGGGGAAGCGAGCAGTACTTC.

The chain couples TRBV3-1 (or the pseudogene TRBV3-2) to TRBJ1-6; the D gene is possibly TRBD1 (5 bases). Between the trimmed V and J ends, which lost 4 bases and 5 bases, there was a span of 15 bases. There are 16 residues in the CDR3. CDR1 and CDR2 (germline): LGHDT, YNNKEL (reference sequence). The CDR3: CASSLGWGLNNSPLHF. DNA for the CDR3: TGTGCCAGCAGCCTAGGTTGGGGACTCAATAATTCACCCCTCCACTTT.

The rearrangement links TRBV18 to TRBJ2-7; 12 bases match TRBD1. This CDR3 is 15 amino acids long. With 4 bases clipped from V and 6 bases from J, the junction kept 7 bases outside the gene matches. Germline V CDR1 and CDR2: KGHSH, LQKENI. CDR3 amino acids: CASSQPGQGAGEQYF. As DNA, the CDR3 is TGTGCCAGCTCACAACCGGGACAGGGGGCTGGCGAGCAGTACTTC.

The rearrangement links TRBV7-2 to TRBJ2-1; TRBD1 agrees at 12 bases. V shed 5 bases and J 7 bases; nucleotides not matched to a gene: 6. The germline CDR1 and CDR2 sequences are SGHTA and FQGNSA. There are 15 residues in the CDR3. The CDR3 loop reads CASSPGQGARNEQFF. CDR3 coding DNA: TGTGCCAGCAGCCCGGGACAGGGGGCAAGGAATGAGCAGTTCTTC.

This sequence joins TRBV6-5 and TRBJ1-1; perhaps TRBD1 as D (6 bases). The V end lost 4 bases, the J end lost 5 bases, and 17 bases lay between the germline ends. The V gene's germline CDR1 is MNHEY and CDR2 SVGAGI. The CDR3 covers 15 residues. In nucleotides, the CDR3 is TGTGCCAGCAGTTCGGGGGGCGCGTTTGGGACTGAAGCTTTCTTT. Protein: CASSSGGAFGTEAFF.

The V gene is TRBV29-1, the J gene TRBJ2-3; D gene unclear. V lost 4 bases and J 1 base, leaving 9 bases between the germline ends. CDR1 SQVTM and CDR2 ANQGSEA come from the germline V gene. The CDR3 consists of 13 residues. The CDR3: CSVVRHRTDTQYF. The CDR3 nucleotides read TGCAGCGTTGTTAGACACCGCACAGATACGCAGTATTTT.

This clone was seen a single time. The gene calls are TRBV7-9 and TRBJ2-7, with a tentative D call TRBD1 (5 bases). V was shortened by 5 bases and J by 5 bases, with 10 bases between the two germline ends. Looked up from germline, CDR1 is SEHNR and CDR2 is FQNEAQ (reference sequence). The CDR3 runs to 12 residues. The chain's CDR3 is CASSPQGNEQYF. For the CDR3, the DNA is TGTGCCAGCAGCCCTCAGGGTAACGAGCAGTACTTC.

V usage is TRBV2 and J usage is TRBJ1-1; TRBD1 aligns across 7 bases. V was pared by 6 bases and J by 5 bases, with 9 bases of the junction left unmatched. The germline CDR1 and CDR2 sequences are SNHLY and FYNNEI. The CDR3 extends over 14 amino acids. The CDR3 DNA reads TGTGCCAGCAGGCCGACAGGGCTCGGAACTGAAGCTTTCTTT. As protein: CASRPTGLGTEAFF.

The rearrangement joins TRBV18 to TRBJ2-1; 11 nucleotides agree with TRBD1. With 6 bases clipped from V and 5 bases from J, the junction kept 9 bases outside the gene matches. The CDR3 is 16 amino acids. Germline values: CDR1 KGHSH, CDR2 LQKENI. The CDR3 is CASSPRTGGGNNEQFF. The CDR3 nucleotides read TGTGCCAGCTCCCCAAGGACAGGGGGCGGGAACAATGAGCAGTTCTTC.